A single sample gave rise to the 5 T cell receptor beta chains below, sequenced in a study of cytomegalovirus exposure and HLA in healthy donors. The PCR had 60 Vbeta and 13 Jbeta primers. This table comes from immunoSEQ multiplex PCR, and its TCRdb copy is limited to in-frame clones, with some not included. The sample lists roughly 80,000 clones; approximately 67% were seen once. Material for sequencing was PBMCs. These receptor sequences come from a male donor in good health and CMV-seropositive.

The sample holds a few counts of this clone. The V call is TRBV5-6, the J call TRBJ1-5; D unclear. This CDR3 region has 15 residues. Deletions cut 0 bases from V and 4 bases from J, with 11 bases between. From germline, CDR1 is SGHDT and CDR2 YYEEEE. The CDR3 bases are TGTGCCAGCAGCTTGGAAGGAGGAGGGAATCAGCCCCAGCATTTT. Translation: CASSLEGGGNQPQHF. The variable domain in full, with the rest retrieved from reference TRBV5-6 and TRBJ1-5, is DAGVTQSPTHLIKTRGQQVTLRCSPKSGHDTVSWYQQALGQGPQFIFQYYEEEERQRGNFPDRFSGHQFPNYSSELNVNALLLGDSALYLCASSLEGGGNQPQHFGDGTRLSIL.

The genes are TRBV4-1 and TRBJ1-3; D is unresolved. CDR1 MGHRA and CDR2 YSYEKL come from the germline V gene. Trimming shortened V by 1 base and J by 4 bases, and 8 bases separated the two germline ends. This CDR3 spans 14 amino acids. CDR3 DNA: TGCGCCAGCAGCCAAGCATTGGGCGGAAACACCATATATTTT. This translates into CASSQALGGNTIYF.

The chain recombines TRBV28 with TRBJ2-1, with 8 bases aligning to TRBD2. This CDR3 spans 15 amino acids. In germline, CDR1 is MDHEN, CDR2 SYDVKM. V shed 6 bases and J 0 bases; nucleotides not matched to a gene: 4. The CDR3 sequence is CASSSSGPSYNEQFF. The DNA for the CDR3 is TGTGCCAGCAGCTCTAGCGGGCCCTCCTACAATGAGCAGTTCTTC.

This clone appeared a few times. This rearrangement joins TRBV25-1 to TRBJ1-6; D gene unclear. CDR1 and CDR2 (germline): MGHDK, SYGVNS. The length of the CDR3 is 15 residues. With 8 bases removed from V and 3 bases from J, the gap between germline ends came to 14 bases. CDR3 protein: CASQLGQLYNSPLHF. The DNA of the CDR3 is TGTGCCAGCCAACTTGGGCAGCTCTATAATTCACCCCTCCACTTT.

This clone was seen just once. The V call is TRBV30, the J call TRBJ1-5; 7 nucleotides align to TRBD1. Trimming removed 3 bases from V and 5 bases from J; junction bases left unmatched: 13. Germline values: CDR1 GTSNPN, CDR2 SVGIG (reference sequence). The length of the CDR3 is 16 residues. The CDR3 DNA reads TGTGCCTGGAGCCGACAGGGAATTAGTTTGGATCAGCCCCAGCATTTT. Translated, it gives CAWSRQGISLDQPQHF.